The source of this TCR beta chain is a study of blood T cell repertoires in COVID-19. Data came from immunoSEQ multiplex PCR; TCRdb stores just in-frame clones and leaves some out. The sample records tens of thousands of clones, about 90% being singletons. The J segment lost 0 bases and the V segment lost 7 bases, leaving 9 bases of the junction unmatched. Germline CDR1 and CDR2: MNHEY and SVGAGI. This CDR3 region has 15 residues. V is TRBV6-5 and J is TRBJ2-7; TRBD2 agrees at 7 bases. The receptor comes from a human donor in a cohort sampled during active COVID-19. The sample was peripheral blood. The DNA for the CDR3 is TGTGCCAGCACCCCCGGGACTACGAGCTCCTACGAGCAGTACTTC. Translating gives CASTPGTTSSYEQYF.